This T cell receptor beta chain was recorded in a study of blood T cell repertoires in COVID-19. Study background: Sources were T cells, B-cell-depleted T cells, or PBMCs; the material itself was cDNA or gDNA.

This CDR3 has 12 amino acids. V dropped 9 bases and J dropped 0 bases, with 8 bases sitting between them. From germline, CDR1 is WNHNN and CDR2 SYGVQD (reference sequence). The authors' processing: Amplification of reference gene primers was used by the study to estimate nucleated cell counts. Only in-frame clones appear in the TCRdb table, and some are missing; sequencing was by immunoSEQ multiplex PCR. V, J and clone size were drawn from that table, and D and trimming were deduced from the DNA. The sample lists roughly 65,000 clones, more than 80% occurring once. Sequencing was done on a sample of peripheral blood. The rearrangement links TRBV10-1 to TRBJ1-1, with D hard to call. The clonotype was recovered from a woman older than 75 with active or convalescent COVID-19. The CDR3: CARINLNTEAFF. DNA of the CDR3: TGCGCCAGGATAAACTTGAACACTGAAGCTTTCTTT.